This TCR beta chain was captured by sequencing in a study of shared clonotypes between healthy human individuals (dated by TCRdb to 2019 to 2021). Concerning the study at large: A couple of women and a few men aged 18 to 49 years were included in the cohort. Leukapheresis yielded between about 0.9 and 9.5 billion PBMCs per donor. Different laboratories and diverse techniques were used to prepare libraries and sequence TCR repertoires, to increase sequencing depth and limit assay-specific biases. To estimate repertoire size and how much clonotype sharing occurs between individuals, the study deeply sequenced the blood TCR repertoires of 5 or 6 healthy adults. For each donor, CD4 naive and CD4 memory were each run on three plates, CD8 naive on two plates, and CD8 memory on one plate.

TCR CDR3 regions were amplified from genomic DNA by multiplex PCR using the deep immunoSEQ assay. Genomic DNA extracted from each cell subset was distributed evenly over all wells of several immunoSEQ 96-well plates, and each plate served as one replicate. For sorted subsets, about 200 ng genomic DNA, equal to about 30,000 T cell genomes, was loaded into each replicate PCR. Purified libraries were measured with a Qubit 3.0 fluorometer, size-checked on a Bioanalyzer 2100, and measured again with the KAPA Library Quantification kit. Every immunoSEQ 96-well plate was sequenced on a dedicated single-read 150-cycle Illumina NextSeq 550 flow cell. The study's processing was this. Because only junctional sequences without quality scores were contained in the immunoSEQ output, filtering matching that applied to full-length reads could not be performed. To assign V/J genes and CDR3, sequences were annotated using PyIR, a Python wrapper for IgBLAST v1.9, with IMGT germline references. Reads were filtered out if the reads had weak V/J assignments (E-value above 1e-6), no CDR3, stop codons, out-of-frame junctions, or ambiguous translated residues. V3J clonotypes were defined as sequences sharing an identical inferred V gene, J gene, and CDR3 amino acid sequence. To compute the percentage overlap between repertoires, the number of shared unique clonotypes was divided by the size of the smaller repertoire. RTK rarefaction, the Chao1 estimator, and Recon v2.1 estimates of unobserved clonotypes were used to assess repertoire richness. For all TCRbeta clonotypes obtained by the gDNA method from a handful of donors, generation probabilities were computed with OLGA. Entries here come from immuneACCESS through TCRdb and include only in-frame sequences with V and J called. Some clones fail to appear in such tables; in the studies checked, an unresolved V gene covers under half of the shortfall, and the cause of the remainder is unknown. The V and J calls and clone size are taken from that table; D and trimming were inferred from the DNA. This sample lists some 740,000 clones; approximately 92% were detected once. The top ten clonotypes cover approximately 25% of the sample.

The paper as a whole reports these results and caveats: Across a handful of donors, about 4.5% of naive CD4, 3.5% of naive CD8, roughly 2.3% of memory CD4, and approximately 0.4% of memory CD8 clonotypes were shared. Rarefaction of sorted-subset datasets indicated incomplete sequencing despite the large sequencing depth. Sampling was limited to blood, and TCR repertoires in tissue likely differ from TCR repertoires in blood. Estimated clonotype richness was generally larger for naive than for memory subsets. Because the study included only a small number of donors, the genetic and exposure-history diversity represented was limited. Higher generation probabilities were observed for clonotypes shared by all four sorted-subset donors than for non-shared clonotypes. Pairwise subsampling led to the expectation that sequencing depth would affect the degree of clonotype sharing among donors.

CD8 naive samples were CD45RO-negative cells positively selected for CCR7, giving a CD45RA+CCR7+ population that excluded TemRA cells. The donors were healthy, HIV-negative adults with no recently reported acute infections or vaccinations. Only Caucasian adults living in Nashville, Tennessee, USA were represented among the donors. After blood collection by leukapheresis, PBMCs were isolated using Ficoll-Histopaque density gradient centrifugation and then cryopreserved in the vapor phase of liquid nitrogen. Purity and quantity of every magnetically sorted T cell population were checked by analytical flow cytometry. From each sorted fraction, genomic DNA was isolated and quantified by UV absorbance on a Nanodrop 2000c. In the case of this clone: Its antigen is unknown. Base qualities are missing; no much larger clone stands one base away.

The CDR1 and CDR2 encoded by the germline V gene are SGHRS and YFSETQ. Including the terminal cysteine and phenylalanine, the CDR3 comprises 16 residues. Only CDR3 DNA remains: 48 bases, in frame from the first base. Trimming leaves V shorter by 4 bases and J shorter by 2 bases, with the junction holding 7 bases beyond the gene matches. Sequenced sample: naive CD8+ T cells sorted from blood. The sample's cell subset or site label, decoded: CD45RA+CCR7+. The sequence came from a man between 25 and 39 years old in good health. The chain couples TRBV5-1 to TRBJ2-4, with 9 bases aligning to TRBD2. The CDR3 corresponds to CASSTGLAVTKNIQYF. The DNA is as follows: TGCGCCAGCAGCACGGGACTAGCTGTGACCAAAAACATTCAGTACTTC.